This T cell receptor (beta chain) was retrieved from a study of siplizumab effects on memory and regulatory T cells. Assays captured about 10^5 TCR templates per sample. The table came from immunoSEQ multiplex PCR; TCRdb's copy has only in-frame clones and leaves some out. The sample gives just over 60,000 clones, around 79% of which show up once; 0.4% to 0.5% is in the top ten. CDR3 length equals 16 residues. Germline V CDR1 and CDR2: SGDLS, YYNGEE. Between the trimmed V and J ends, which lost 0 bases and 0 bases, there was a span of 11 bases. Findings of the study overall: On average, under 75% of mappable alloreactive CD4+ clones were Treg-derived under siplizumab, against 25% to 30% in controls. Most proliferating CD4+ or CD8+ clones, roughly 80-97%, had no naive or memory assignment.

Notes on this clone: Antigen: not known.

The rearrangement uses TRBV9 and TRBJ2-3; D might be TRBD2 (6 bases). Sequencing was carried out using memory CD4+ T cells sorted from blood. The TCR sequence derives from a human donor in good health. The CDR3 protein is CASSVVFGGSTDTQYF. The CDR3 coding sequence is TGTGCCAGCAGCGTAGTATTCGGGGGAAGCACAGATACGCAGTATTTT. Combining the CDR3 with reference TRBV9 and TRBJ2-3 gives the whole variable domain DSGVTQTPKHLITATGQRVTLRCSPRSGDLSVYWYQQSLDQGLQFLIQYYNGEERAKGNILERFSAQQFPDLHSELNLSSLELGDSALYFCASSVVFGGSTDTQYFGPGTRLTVL.